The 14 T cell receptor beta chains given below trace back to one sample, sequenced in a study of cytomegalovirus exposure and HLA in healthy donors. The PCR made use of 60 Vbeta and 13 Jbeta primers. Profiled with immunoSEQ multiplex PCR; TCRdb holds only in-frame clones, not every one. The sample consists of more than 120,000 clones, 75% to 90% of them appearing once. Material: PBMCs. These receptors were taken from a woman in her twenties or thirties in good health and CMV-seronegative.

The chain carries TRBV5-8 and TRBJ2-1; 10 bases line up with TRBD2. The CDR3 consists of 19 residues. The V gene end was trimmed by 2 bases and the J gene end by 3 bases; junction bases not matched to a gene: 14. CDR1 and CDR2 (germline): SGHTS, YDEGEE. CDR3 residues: CASSLTSLWSGRVYNEQFF. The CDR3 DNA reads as TGTGCCAGCAGCTTAACCTCCCTCTGGAGCGGGAGGGTCTACAATGAGCAGTTCTTC.

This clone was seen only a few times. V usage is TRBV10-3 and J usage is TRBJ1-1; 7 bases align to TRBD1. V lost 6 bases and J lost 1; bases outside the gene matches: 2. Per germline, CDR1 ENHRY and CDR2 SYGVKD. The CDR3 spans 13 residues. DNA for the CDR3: TGTGCCATCAGAGGGACAGAGAACACTGAAGCTTTCTTT. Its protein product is CAIRGTENTEAFF.

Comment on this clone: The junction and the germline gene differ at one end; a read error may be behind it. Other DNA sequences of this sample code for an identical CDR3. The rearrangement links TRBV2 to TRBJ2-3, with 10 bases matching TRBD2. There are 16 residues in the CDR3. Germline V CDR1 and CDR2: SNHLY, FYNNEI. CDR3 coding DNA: TGTGCCAGCAGTGCCCCCTGGACTAGCGGCACAGATACGCAGTATTTC. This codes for CASSAPWTSGTDTQYF.

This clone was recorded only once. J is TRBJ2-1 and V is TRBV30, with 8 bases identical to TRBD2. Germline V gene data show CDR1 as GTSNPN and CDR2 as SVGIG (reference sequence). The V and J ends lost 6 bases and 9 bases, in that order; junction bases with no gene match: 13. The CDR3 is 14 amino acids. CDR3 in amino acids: CACQRERTLSEQFF. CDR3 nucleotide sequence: TGTGCCTGCCAGCGGGAGCGAACCCTCAGTGAGCAGTTCTTC.

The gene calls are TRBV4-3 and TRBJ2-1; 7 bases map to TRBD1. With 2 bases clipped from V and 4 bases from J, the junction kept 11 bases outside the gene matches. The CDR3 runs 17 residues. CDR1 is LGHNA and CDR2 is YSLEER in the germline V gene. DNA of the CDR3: TGCGCCAGCAGCCAAAGAGTAGGGGACAGCAAGTACAATGAGCAGTTCTTC. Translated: CASSQRVGDSKYNEQFF.

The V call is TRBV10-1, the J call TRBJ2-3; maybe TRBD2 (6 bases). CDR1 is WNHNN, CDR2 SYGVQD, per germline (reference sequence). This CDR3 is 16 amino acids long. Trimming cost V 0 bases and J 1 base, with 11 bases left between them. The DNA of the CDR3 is TGCGCCAGCAGTGAGTCAATGGCTAGCGGCACAGATACGCAGTATTTT. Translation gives CASSESMASGTDTQYF.

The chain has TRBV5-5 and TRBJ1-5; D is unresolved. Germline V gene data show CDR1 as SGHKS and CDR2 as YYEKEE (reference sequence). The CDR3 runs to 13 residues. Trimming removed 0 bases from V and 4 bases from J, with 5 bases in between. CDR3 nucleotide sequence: TGTGCCAGCAGCTTGGGGGCGAATCAGCCCCAGCATTTT. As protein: CASSLGANQPQHF.

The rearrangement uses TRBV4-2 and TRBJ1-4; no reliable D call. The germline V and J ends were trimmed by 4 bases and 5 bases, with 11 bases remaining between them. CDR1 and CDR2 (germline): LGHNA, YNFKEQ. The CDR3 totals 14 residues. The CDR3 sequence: CASSPLRGNEKLFF. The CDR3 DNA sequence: TGTGCCAGCAGCCCCCTACGGGGAAATGAAAAACTGTTTTTT.

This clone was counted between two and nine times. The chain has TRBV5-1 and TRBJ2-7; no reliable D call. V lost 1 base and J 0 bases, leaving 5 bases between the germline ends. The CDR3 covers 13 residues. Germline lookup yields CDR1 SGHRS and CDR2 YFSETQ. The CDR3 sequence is CASSLSVSYEQYF. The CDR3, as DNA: TGCGCCAGCAGCTTGTCGGTCTCCTACGAGCAGTACTTC.

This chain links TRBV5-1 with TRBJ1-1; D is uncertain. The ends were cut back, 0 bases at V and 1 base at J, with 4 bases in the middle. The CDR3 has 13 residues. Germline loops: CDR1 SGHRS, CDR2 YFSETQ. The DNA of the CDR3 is TGCGCCAGCAGCTTGGACACGAACACTGAAGCTTTCTTT. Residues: CASSLDTNTEAFF. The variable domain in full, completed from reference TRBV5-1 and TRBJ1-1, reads KAGVTQTPRYLIKTRGQQVTLSCSPISGHRSVSWYQQTPGQGLQFLFEYFSETQRNKGNFPGRFSGRQFSNSRSEMNVSTLELGDSALYLCASSLDTNTEAFFGQGTRLTVV.

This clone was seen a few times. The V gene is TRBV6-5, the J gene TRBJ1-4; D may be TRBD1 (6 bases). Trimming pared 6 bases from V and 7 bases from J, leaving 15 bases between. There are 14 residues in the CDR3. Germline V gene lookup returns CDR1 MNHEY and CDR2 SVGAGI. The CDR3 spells CASRQGPDGEKLFF. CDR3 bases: TGTGCCAGCAGACAGGGACCCGACGGTGAAAAACTGTTTTTT.

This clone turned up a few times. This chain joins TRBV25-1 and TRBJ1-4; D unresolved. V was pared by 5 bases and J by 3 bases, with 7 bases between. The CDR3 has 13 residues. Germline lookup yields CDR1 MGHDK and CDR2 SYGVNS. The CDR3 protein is CASSLGANEKLFF. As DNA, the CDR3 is TGTGCCAGCAGTTTAGGAGCTAATGAAAAACTGTTTTTT.

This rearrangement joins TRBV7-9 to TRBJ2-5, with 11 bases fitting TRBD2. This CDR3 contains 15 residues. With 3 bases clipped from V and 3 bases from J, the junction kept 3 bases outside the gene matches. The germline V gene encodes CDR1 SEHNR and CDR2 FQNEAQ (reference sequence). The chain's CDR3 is CASSFPLAGEETQYF. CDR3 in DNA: TGTGCCAGCAGCTTCCCACTAGCGGGAGAAGAGACCCAGTACTTC. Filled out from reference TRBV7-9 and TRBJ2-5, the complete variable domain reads DTGVSQNPRHKITKRGQNVTFRCDPISEHNRLYWYRQTLGQGPEFLTYFQNEAQLEKSRLLSDRFSAERPKGSFSTLEIQRTEQGDSAMYLCASSFPLAGEETQYFGPGTRLLVL.

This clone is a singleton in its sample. CDR3 sequence (DNA): TGTGCCAGCAGCTTCAGGGGTCGTTACAATGAGCAGTTCTTC. Translating it yields CASSFRGRYNEQFF. The J gene is TRBJ2-1, the V gene TRBV7-3; TRBD1 might be the D (6 bases). Germline loops: CDR1 SGHTA, CDR2 FQGTGA. Deletions cut 3 bases from V and 4 bases from J, with 10 bases between. The CDR3 is 14 residues long.